The 12 T cell receptor beta chains below come from one sample, sequenced in a study of OX40 agonist ivuxolimab in advanced cancers. The receptor library was made with the immunoSEQ multiplex PCR assay. TCRdb's version of the immuneACCESS table is confined to in-frame rearrangements and falls short of the full clone set. An unresolved V gene accounts for under half of the shortfall where checked; the remainder is of unknown origin. This sample comprises 60,000 or so clones, almost 95% of them detected only once. The ten most abundant clones make up approximately 19% of the sample. The source material was CD4+ or CD8+ T cells sorted from blood, sampled in a trial of the OX40 agonist ivuxolimab. The receptors here all came from an adult with an advanced solid tumor such as melanoma, head and neck, liver or kidney cancer.

This chain uses TRBV27 with TRBJ2-3; TRBD2 matches at 7 bases. The CDR3 is 21 amino acids. Unmatched junction bases numbered 18, after V lost 0 bases and J lost 0 bases. CDR1 MNHEY and CDR2 SMNVEV come from the germline V gene (reference sequence). This chain's CDR3 is CASSLSLGYRRELPSTDTQYF. Here the CDR3 DNA reads TGTGCCAGCAGTTTATCTTTGGGATATCGGCGGGAGTTACCTAGCACAGATACGCAGTATTTT.

CDR3: CASSDTDTQYF. The CDR3 DNA is TGTGCCAGCTCGGACACAGATACGCAGTATTTT. The rearrangement joins TRBV9 to TRBJ2-3, with D unclear. Looked up from germline, CDR1 is SGDLS and CDR2 is YYNGEE. V was cut by 7 bases and J by 2 bases, with 5 bases left in between. The CDR3 consists of 11 residues.

On this clone itself: At one of its ends the junction is not consistent with the germline gene, which may arise from a read error. The CDR3 loop is CASSWTGKSQPQHF. DNA of the CDR3: TGTGCCAGCAGTTGGACAGGGAAATCTCAGCCACAGCATTTT. This chain connects TRBV6-6 to TRBJ1-5; 8 bases line up with TRBD1. Germline V gene sequence: CDR1 MNHNY, CDR2 SVGAGI (reference sequence). This CDR3 region has 14 residues.

This sequence joins TRBV4-1 and TRBJ1-2; 9 bases match TRBD1. V lost 3 bases, J lost 0 bases, and 2 bases stayed unmatched. Germline CDR1 is MGHRA and CDR2 is YSYEKL. The CDR3 has 15 amino acids. The CDR3 spells CASSHGTGPNYGYTF. The CDR3 DNA reads as TGCGCCAGCAGCCATGGGACAGGGCCTAACTATGGCTACACCTTC.

The chain carries TRBV7-3 and TRBJ2-1, with 9 bases matching TRBD2. Per germline, CDR1 SGHTA and CDR2 FQGTGA. This CDR3 spans 16 amino acids. V shed 5 bases and J 8 bases; nucleotides not matched to a gene: 13. The CDR3 sequence: CASSRGGGRAIDEQFF. As DNA, the CDR3 is TGTGCCAGCAGCCGAGGAGGCGGGAGGGCCATCGATGAGCAGTTCTTC.

The DNA of the CDR3 is TGTGCCAGCAGCTTTTCTAGCGGGAGGGTAGGAGAGACCCAGTACTTC. As protein: CASSFSSGRVGETQYF. The rearrangement links TRBV11-2 to TRBJ2-5; 12 nucleotides line up with TRBD2. V lost 3 bases, J lost 4 bases, and 6 bases stayed unmatched. This CDR3 spans 16 amino acids. Germline values: CDR1 SGHAT, CDR2 FQNNGV.

V gene TRBV7-3 combines with J gene TRBJ2-2; TRBD2 might be the D (6 bases). Germline V gene sequence: CDR1 SGHTA, CDR2 FQGTGA. CDR3 length equals 16 residues. V was pared by 4 bases and J by 2 bases, with 14 bases between. CDR3 amino acids: CASSSAGTPNTGELFF. CDR3 bases: TGTGCCAGCAGCTCAGCCGGGACTCCTAACACCGGGGAGCTGTTTTTT. The variable domain in full, completed from reference TRBV7-3 and TRBJ2-2, reads GAGVSQTPSNKVTEKGKYVELRCDPISGHTALYWYRQSLGQGPEFLIYFQGTGAADDSGLPNDRFFAVRPEGSVSTLKIQRTERGDSAVYLCASSSAGTPNTGELFFGEGSRLTVL.

This chain connects TRBV9 to TRBJ1-5; D possibly corresponds to TRBD1 (5 bases). Germline CDR1 and CDR2: SGDLS and YYNGEE. The V gene lost 7 bases and the J gene lost 5 bases, with 10 bases spanning the gap. The CDR3 consists of 12 residues. The CDR3 DNA reads as TGTGCCAGCGGGACGGGGGATCAGCCCCAGCATTTT. It encodes CASGTGDQPQHF.

The rearrangement uses TRBV6-5 and TRBJ2-7; D is undetermined. Trimming took off 0 bases at V and 1 base at J, with 7 bases between the two ends. Germline CDR1 is MNHEY and CDR2 is SVGAGI. CDR3 size: 14 residues. As DNA, the CDR3 is TGTGCCAGCAGTTACTCAAGAGGATCCTACGAGCAGTACTTC. It encodes CASSYSRGSYEQYF.

The chain carries TRBV2 and TRBJ2-5, with a tentative D call TRBD1 (5 bases). The CDR3 totals 18 residues. Trimming shortened V by 5 bases and J by 5 bases, and 27 bases separated the two germline ends. Germline V CDR1 and CDR2: SNHLY, FYNNEI. CDR3 loop: CASSYGPGWQVVRETQYF. The CDR3 DNA reads TGTGCCAGCAGTTACGGGCCAGGGTGGCAGGTAGTTCGGGAGACCCAGTACTTC.

This chain uses TRBV21-1 with TRBJ2-4; the D segment call TRBD1 is taken from the table without a DNA check. TRBV21-1 is annotated as a pseudogene. The CDR3 consists of 15 residues. The CDR3 DNA is TGTGCCGCTTTGTTGGGGGCCTTAGCCAAAAACATTCAGTACTTC. Protein: CAALLGALAKNIQYF.

The V and J genes are TRBV7-9 and TRBJ1-1, with D maybe TRBD1 (6 bases). The CDR3 spans 15 residues. Per the germline V gene, CDR1 is SEHNR and CDR2 is FQNEAQ (reference sequence). Trimming stripped 5 bases from V and 1 base from J, with 14 bases between. The CDR3 loop reads CASSQPEGGNTEAFF. The CDR3 DNA reads as TGTGCCAGCAGCCAACCCGAAGGGGGGAACACTGAAGCTTTCTTT.